A single sample is the source of the 5 T cell receptor beta chains below, sequenced in a study of response to subunit inactivated influenza vaccine. TCRdb re-called the RT-PCR reads through MiXCR, storing one row per CDR3 protein. Counted here are under 850,000 distinct CDR3 sequences, about 18% occurring once; the ten biggest clones make up approximately 11%. The sequences come from PBMCs from blood, collected more than 4 days after vaccination. The receptor set was obtained from a man aged 45-60 years who received an inactivated influenza vaccine.

This chain connects TRBV18 to TRBJ2-5; D is perhaps TRBD1 (6 bases). Trimming cost V 4 bases and J 4 bases, with 13 bases left between them. The germline V gene encodes CDR1 KGHSH and CDR2 LQKENI. The CDR3 totals 14 residues. The CDR3 region has the DNA TGTGCCAGCTCACAGGGGACACGGGGAGAGACCCAGTACTTC. Translating it yields CASSQGTRGETQYF. Supplemented by reference TRBV18 and TRBJ2-5, the full variable domain reads NAGVMQNPRHLVRRRGQEARLRCSPMKGHSHVYWYRQLPEEGLKFMVYLQKENIIDESGMPKERFSAEFPKEGPSILRIQQVVRGDSAAYFCASSQGTRGETQYFGPGTRLLVL.

The CDR3 loop is CASSFEIRQSSYNEQFF. CDR3 DNA sequence: TGTGCCAGCAGTTTCGAAATCAGACAGAGCTCCTACAATGAGCAGTTCTTC. The rearrangement uses TRBV27 and TRBJ2-1; TRBD1 is a possible D gene (5 bases). Germline V gene sequence: CDR1 MNHEY, CDR2 SMNVEV (reference sequence). The CDR3 extends over 17 amino acids. Trimming left V 3 bases short and J 0 bases short, with 15 bases between.

This clonotype was counted only a few times. This chain links TRBV29-1 with TRBJ2-7; 9 bases map to TRBD2. The CDR3 consists of 13 residues. Germline trimming cut 7 bases from V and 4 bases from J; bases unmatched to any gene: 8. Germline values: CDR1 SQVTM, CDR2 ANQGSEA. The DNA for the CDR3 is TGCAGCGCCTGGGGCCTAGCGGGGTACGAGCAGTACTTC. Amino acid sequence: CSAWGLAGYEQYF.

The CDR3 sequence is CASSLSQGGQPQHF. The CDR3 coding sequence is TGTGCCAGCAGTTTATCCCAGGGTGGTCAGCCCCAGCATTTT. The V call is TRBV12-3 or TRBV12-4, the J call TRBJ1-5; the D gene is possibly TRBD1 (5 bases). This CDR3 has 14 residues. V lost 2 bases to trimming and J lost 6 bases, with 11 bases between them.

This clonotype came up many times. The rearrangement uses TRBV4-1 and TRBJ1-4; no clear D gene. The V and J ends lost 3 bases and 4 bases respectively, with 18 bases between them. Germline CDR1 reads MGHRA; CDR2 reads YSYEKL. The CDR3 length is 17 residues. In nucleotides, the CDR3 is TGCGCCAGCAGCCACGTCCTCCGAAGGACGCGTAATGAAAAACTGTTTTTT. Translating it yields CASSHVLRRTRNEKLFF.